This TCR beta chain was observed in a study of blood T cell repertoires in COVID-19. Looking at the study overall: Samples came from the United States, Italy and Spain, spanning acute and convalescent COVID-19. Sources were T cells, B-cell-depleted T cells, or PBMCs; the material itself was cDNA or gDNA.

CDR3 length: 19 residues. From germline, CDR1 is SGHVS and CDR2 FQNEAQ. J gave up 7 bases and V 2 bases, and 14 bases lay outside the gene matches. In the study's own analysis: How many nucleated cells were present was estimated from reference gene primer amplification. Sequencing was performed with immunoSEQ multiplex PCR; in TCRdb, only in-frame clones are kept and a portion is missing. For V, J and clone size, that table is used; D and trimming come from the DNA. Of around 80,000 clones listed, about 88% are singletons. The rearrangement uses TRBV7-8 and TRBJ2-1, with 13 bases matching TRBD2. Sequenced: peripheral blood. This receptor was taken from a human donor in a cohort sampled during active COVID-19. CDR3 nucleotide sequence: TGTGCCAGCAGCTTATGGACTAGCGGGAGAGCCAACCTAGGAAATGAGCAGTTCTTC. It codes for CASSLWTSGRANLGNEQFF.